Below, 8 T cell receptor beta chains from the same sample are listed, as sequenced in a study of shared clonotypes between healthy human individuals. Measured with immunoSEQ multiplex PCR; TCRdb has only the in-frame clones, and not every one. The table lists about a million clones, approximately 80% of them singletons. What was sequenced was memory CD4+ T cells sorted from blood. Noted subset: CD45RA-negative fraction. The source is a man aged 18 to 29 in good health.

The V call is TRBV6-6, the J call TRBJ2-3, with D possibly matching TRBD1 (6 bases). Trimming took 6 bases from V and 1 from J, leaving 14 bases between them. In germline, CDR1 is MNHNY, CDR2 SVGAGI (reference sequence). The CDR3 is 15 amino acids. CDR3 in amino acids: CASRDRFEGTDTQYF. CDR3 bases: TGTGCCAGCAGAGACAGGTTTGAGGGCACAGATACGCAGTATTTT.

The chain links TRBV7-2 to TRBJ2-2; 12 bases line up with TRBD2. This CDR3 comprises 15 residues. CDR1 is SGHTA, CDR2 FQGNSA, per germline. V shed 5 bases, J shed 7 bases, and the junction held 5 bases outside the gene matches. This chain's CDR3 is CASSRLAGVGGELFF. In DNA form, the CDR3 reads TGTGCCAGCAGCCGACTAGCGGGAGTTGGCGGGGAGCTGTTTTTT.

The chain couples TRBV6-1 to TRBJ1-4; 12 bases are a match to TRBD1. This CDR3 is built from 13 residues. Losses at the gene ends were 7 bases for V and 11 bases for J; bases not matched to a gene: 5. CDR1 and CDR2 (germline): MNHNS, SASEGT. CDR3 residues: CASTAGQGAKLFF. The CDR3 DNA sequence: TGTGCCAGCACCGCGGGACAGGGGGCGAAACTGTTTTTT.

This clone was seen just once. The V call is TRBV30, the J call TRBJ2-5, with D perhaps matching TRBD1 or TRBD2 (5 bases each). The CDR3 has 12 amino acids. Trimming cost V 5 bases and J 4 bases, with 11 bases left between them. Germline assignment: CDR1 GTSNPN and CDR2 SVGIG (reference sequence). The CDR3, as DNA: TGTGCCTGGGGAGTTGGGGGAGAGACCCAGTACTTC. Translating gives CAWGVGGETQYF.

This chain uses TRBV7-9 with TRBJ2-3, with 11 nucleotides matching TRBD2. CDR3 length: 15 amino acids. Trimming removed 10 bases from V and 2 bases from J; junction bases left unmatched: 8. Germline-derived CDR1 and CDR2 are SEHNR and FQNEAQ (reference sequence). The CDR3 sequence: CAILTSGDNTDTQYF. The DNA of the CDR3 is TGTGCCATTCTGACTAGCGGGGACAACACAGATACGCAGTATTTT. The full variable domain, its missing parts supplied by reference TRBV7-9 and TRBJ2-3, is DTGVSQNPRHKITKRGQNVTFRCDPISEHNRLYWYRQTLGQGPEFLTYFQNEAQLEKSRLLSDRFSAERPKGSFSTLEIQRTEQGDSAMYLCAILTSGDNTDTQYFGPGTRLTVL.

The V and J genes are TRBV5-1 and TRBJ2-1; 9 bases align to TRBD2. The CDR3 has 15 residues. V lost 3 bases to trimming and J lost 0 bases; unmatched junction nucleotides: 1. Germline V lookup: CDR1 SGHRS, CDR2 YFSETQ. CDR3 residues: CASSSGLASYNEQFF. The CDR3 coding sequence is TGCGCCAGCAGCTCGGGACTAGCCTCCTACAATGAGCAGTTCTTC.

This clone was counted a few times. A much larger clonotype is one base distant, so this may be a read error. This specimen includes other DNA sequences encoding the same CDR3. The chain joins TRBV7-9 to TRBJ2-5; TRBD1 aligns across 8 bases. This CDR3 region has 15 residues. CDR1 is SEHNR, CDR2 FQNEAQ, per germline (reference sequence). After removal of 0 bases from V and 2 bases from J, the junction contained 2 bases not matched to a gene. Here the CDR3 reads CASSLARQGQETQYF. The CDR3 nucleotides read TGTGCCAGCAGCTTAGCCCGACAGGGGCAAGAGACCCAGTACTTC.

This clone was detected once. The rearrangement links TRBV11-2 to TRBJ2-2, with 8 bases lining up with TRBD2. Germline assignment: CDR1 SGHAT and CDR2 FQNNGV. The junction had 9 bases not matched to a gene; V was cut back by 5 bases and J by 4 bases. There are 16 residues in the CDR3. The CDR3 DNA reads as TGTGCCAGCAGCATACAGGGACTAGTGGTCACCGGGGAGCTGTTTTTT. The encoded protein is CASSIQGLVVTGELFF. Based on the CDR3 plus reference TRBV11-2 and TRBJ2-2, the full variable domain is EAGVAQSPRYKIIEKRQSVAFWCNPISGHATLYWYQQILGQGPKLLIQFQNNGVVDDSQLPKDRFSAERLKGVDSTLKIQPAKLEDSAVYLCASSIQGLVVTGELFFGEGSRLTVL.